Here is one T cell receptor (beta chain) with its context. As yet, its antigen is unknown. Germline loops: CDR1 PRHDT, CDR2 FYEKMQ (reference sequence). This CDR3 comprises 14 residues. V was cut by 2 bases and J by 2 bases, with 10 bases left in between. The sample comes from a study of CD4 T cells in relation to SARS-CoV-2 and coronaviruses. The protocol was immunoSEQ multiplex PCR, while the TCRdb copy is restricted to in-frame clones and leaves out a portion. Among about 36,000 clones listed, more than 60% were seen once. Sequencing was performed on memory CD4+ T cells from PBMCs, cultured in vitro. This sequence originates from an adult with COVID-19. The chain combines TRBV13 with TRBJ2-7; perhaps D is TRBD1 or TRBD2 (5 bases each). CDR3 in amino acids: CASSLRGPTYEQYF. CDR3 DNA sequence: TGTGCCAGCAGCTTACGGGGACCGACCTACGAGCAGTACTTC.